Listed below are T cell receptor beta chains from one sample, sequenced in a study of early stage breast cancer tumors. Generated by immunoSEQ multiplex PCR, the TCRdb table keeps only in-frame clones and is missing some. The sample includes about 36,000 clones, 74% of them seen just once. The sample was blood. The receptors were sampled from a person between 55 and 69 years old with breast cancer. CDR3s include the opening cysteine and the closing phenylalanine or tryptophan. The D gene is left open where the match is weak. Size is omitted from some rows. Given values are once, few, many or a class for expanded clones.

>.|.|TRBJ1-5|TRBV30
TGTGCCTGGAGTCGACAGTACAATCAGCCCCAGCATTTT
CAWSRQYNQPQHF
>.|.|TRBJ2-6|TRBV29-1
TGCAGCGTTGAGCACTCTGGGGCCAACGTCCTGACTTTC
CSVEHSGANVLTF
>.|TRBD1|TRBJ2-2|TRBV2
TGTGCCAGCAGTCAGAGGACAGGGGGCGGCACCGGGGAGCTGTTTTTT
CASSQRTGGGTGELFF
>.|TRBD1|TRBJ1-4|TRBV10-3
TGTGCCATCAAACCCGGGACAGGACCTAATGAAAAACTGTTTTTT
CAIKPGTGPNEKLFF
>.|.|TRBJ1-5|TRBV29-1
TGCAGCGTTGAAGACCCCTCCGGGCCCCAGCATTTT
CSVEDPSGPQHF
>.|.|TRBJ2-2|TRBV7-9
TGTGCCAGCAGCCCAGGGGTCCAGCGGGCCGGGGAGCTGTTTTTT
CASSPGVQRAGELFF
>.|TRBD2|TRBJ2-7|TRBV9
TGTGCCAGCAGCCCCCATGGGGTAGCGGGAGGGACCTACGAGCAGTACTTC
CASSPHGVAGGTYEQYF
>few|.|TRBJ1-6|TRBV5-1
TGCGCCAGCAGATCAACAGGGAATAATTCACCCCTCCACTTT
CASRSTGNNSPLHF
>.|.|TRBJ1-5|TRBV6-6
TGTGCCAGCAGACGGACAGACAATCAGCCCCAGCATTTT
CASRRTDNQPQHF
>few|.|TRBJ1-3|TRBV5-1
TGCGCCAGCAGCTCAGGACAGCGCTCTGGAAACACCATATATTTT
CASSSGQRSGNTIYF
>.|.|TRBJ1-2|TRBV7-9
TGTGCCAGCAGCTTAGCGGAGGTGGGAATAGGGTATGGCTACACCTTC
CASSLAEVGIGYGYTF
>.|.|TRBJ2-2|TRBV13
TGTGCCAGCAGCTTAACAGACCCGAACACCGGGGAGCTGTTTTTT
CASSLTDPNTGELFF
>.|.|TRBJ2-5|TRBV7-4
TGTGCCAGCAGCTTATCAGGGCAAGAGACCCAGTACTTC
CASSLSGQETQYF
>.|.|TRBJ1-4|TRBV4-1
TGCGCCAGCAGCCAAGATCCGGGGGGCGAGCGTGAAAAACTGTTTTTT
CASSQDPGGEREKLFF
>.|.|TRBJ1-2|TRBV5-1
TGCGCCAGCAGCTCTGGGAGCAGCTATGGCTACACCTTC
CASSSGSSYGYTF
>few|TRBD1|TRBJ1-5|TRBV5-1
TGCGCCAGCCGGGACAGGGTAGATCAGCCCCAGCATTTT
CASRDRVDQPQHF
>.|.|TRBJ1-1|TRBV12-5
TGTGCTAGTGGTTTTGAGTTGAGTACTGAAGCTTTCTTT
CASGFELSTEAFF
>.|.|TRBJ2-7|TRBV5-4
TGTGCCAGCAGCTTGGGGCGGAACTACGAGCAGTACTTC
CASSLGRNYEQYF
>.|.|TRBJ2-5|TRBV7-6
TGTGCCAGCAGCTTATTGCCGGGGTACCAAGAGACCCAGTACTTC
CASSLLPGYQETQYF
>.|.|TRBJ2-1|TRBV6-6
TGTGCCAGCAGTTACTCAGGGACCCTCCATGAGCAGTTCTTC
CASSYSGTLHEQFF
>.|.|TRBJ1-3|TRBV2
TGTGCCAGCAGAACCGGGACACCTGGAAACACCATATATTTT
CASRTGTPGNTIYF
>few|.|TRBJ1-1|TRBV30
TGTGCCTGGAGGGCCACAGTGTGGACTGAAGCTTTCTTT
CAWRATVWTEAFF
>.|.|TRBJ1-1|TRBV19
TGTGCCAGTAGTATAGGAGGGATGAACACTGAAGCTTTCTTT
CASSIGGMNTEAFF
>.|.|TRBJ2-1|TRBV5-1
TGCGCCAGCAGCTTGGGACAGAGCTCCTACAATGAGCAGTTCTTC
CASSLGQSSYNEQFF
>few|.|TRBJ1-1|TRBV7-9
TGTGCCAGCAGCCCAGCGCGGGGTGAAGCTTTCTTT
CASSPARGEAFF
>few|TRBD1|TRBJ1-1|TRBV11-1
TGTGCCAGCAGTTTACCGGGACAGGGGGTATATACTGAAGCTTTCTTT
CASSLPGQGVYTEAFF
>few|.|TRBJ2-2|TRBV6-5
TGTGCCAGCAGAACATACAGTCTGTCCGGGGAGCTGTTTTTT
CASRTYSLSGELFF
>.|.|TRBJ2-3|TRBV7-8
TGTGCCAGCAGCTCCCTCTCTAGCACAGATACGCAGTATTTT
CASSSLSSTDTQYF
>.|.|TRBJ1-4|TRBV28
TGTGCCAGCAGACTCGACAGCGCAACTAATGAAAAACTGTTTTTT
CASRLDSATNEKLFF